The 28 T cell receptor beta chains below all came from one sample that was sequenced in a study of blood T cell repertoires in COVID-19. The assay was immunoSEQ multiplex PCR, and TCRdb's table has in-frame clones only and misses some. The sample holds approximately 70,000 clones, 85% to 90% seen once. The sequenced material came from peripheral blood. The receptors were sampled from a man between 65 and 79 years old with active COVID-19.

This clone was seen only once. The genes are TRBV30 and TRBJ2-7; 8 bases are shared with TRBD2. The CDR3 covers 14 residues. Per the germline V gene, CDR1 is GTSNPN and CDR2 is SVGIG (reference sequence). Trimming removed 3 bases from V and 0 bases from J; junction bases left unmatched: 4. CDR3 loop: CAWSSGGGSYEQYF. For the CDR3, the DNA is TGTGCCTGGAGCTCGGGGGGGGGCTCCTACGAGCAGTACTTC.

The CDR3 spells CSASRGTSGTDTQYF. CDR3 DNA sequence: TGCAGTGCTAGTCGAGGGACTAGCGGGACGGATACGCAGTATTTT. The chain employs TRBV20-1 and TRBJ2-3; 13 nucleotides match TRBD2. V gave up 3 bases and J gave up 6 bases; unmatched junction bases: 6. This CDR3 is 15 amino acids long. CDR1 DFQATT and CDR2 SNEGSKA come from the germline V gene (reference sequence).

The chain links TRBV14 to TRBJ2-6; a weak D match, TRBD1 (5 bases). Trimming removed 0 bases at V and 4 bases at J, with 10 bases between. Germline CDR1 is SGHDN and CDR2 is FVKESK. The CDR3 is 16 residues long. The CDR3 is CASSQDPGAGANVLTF. In DNA, the CDR3 is TGTGCCAGCAGCCAAGATCCTGGGGCCGGGGCCAACGTCCTGACTTTC.

This chain uses TRBV5-8 with TRBJ2-7; D perhaps matches TRBD1 (6 bases). The germline V and J ends were trimmed by 1 base and 6 bases, with 17 bases remaining between them. This CDR3 has 15 amino acids. Germline V gene lookup returns CDR1 SGHTS and CDR2 YDEGEE. DNA for the CDR3: TGTGCCAGCAGCTTGCCGCCCAGGATAGGGGGCGAGCAGTACTTC. This translates into CASSLPPRIGGEQYF.

The J gene is TRBJ2-3, the V gene TRBV2; possibly TRBD2 for D (6 bases). From germline, CDR1 is SNHLY and CDR2 FYNNEI. Trimming removed 6 bases at V and 0 bases at J, with 7 bases between. The CDR3 extends over 13 amino acids. For the CDR3, the DNA is TGTGCCAGCAGGGAGGGTAGCACAGATACGCAGTATTTT. This translates into CASREGSTDTQYF.

The chain is built from TRBV24-1 and TRBJ2-1; 8 positions match TRBD1. The CDR3 runs 13 residues. Unmatched junction bases numbered 7, after V lost 7 bases and J lost 9 bases. CDR1 KGHDR and CDR2 SFDVKD come from the germline V gene. The CDR3 loop reads CATSPAGGGEQFF. The CDR3 DNA reads as TGTGCCACCAGCCCCGCAGGGGGCGGTGAGCAGTTCTTC.

The J gene is TRBJ2-2, the V gene TRBV11-3; TRBD2 aligns across 10 bases. The CDR3 contains 16 residues. Germline CDR1 and CDR2: SGHNT and YENEEA. Germline trimming cut 5 bases from V and 6 bases from J; bases unmatched to any gene: 9. The CDR3 DNA is TGTGCCAGCAGCCAGTTGCCTAGCGGGAGCGCCGGGGAGCTGTTTTTT. Encoded protein: CASSQLPSGSAGELFF.

This chain connects TRBV6-4 to TRBJ1-4, with a possible D match to TRBD1 (6 bases). CDR1 and CDR2 (germline): MRHNA, SNTAGT. The CDR3 is 16 amino acids. Deletions cut 7 bases from V and 0 bases from J, with 15 bases between. The CDR3 loop is CASTQQGPATNEKLFF. CDR3 bases: TGTGCCAGCACCCAACAGGGTCCCGCAACTAATGAAAAACTGTTTTTT.

The chain links TRBV18 to TRBJ1-5, with D unclear. Germline CDR1 is KGHSH and CDR2 is LQKENI. The V gene lost 2 bases and the J gene lost 7 bases, with 12 bases spanning the gap. The CDR3 extends over 14 amino acids. CDR3 residues: CASSPVRGGQPQHF. Written as DNA, the CDR3 is TGTGCCAGCTCACCAGTGCGGGGAGGGCAGCCCCAGCATTTT.

The rearrangement joins TRBV7-2 to TRBJ2-5; 7 bases align to TRBD2. The CDR3 runs 15 residues. The V and J ends lost 3 bases and 7 bases, in that order; junction bases with no gene match: 11. CDR1 is SGHTA and CDR2 is FQGNSA in the germline V gene. The CDR3 loop is CASSFGRAGPRTQYF. The CDR3 coding sequence is TGTGCCAGCAGCTTTGGGAGGGCGGGACCCAGGACCCAGTACTTC. The full variable domain, its missing parts supplied by reference TRBV7-2 and TRBJ2-5, is GAGVSQSPSNKVTEKGKDVELRCDPISGHTALYWYRQSLGQGLEFLIYFQGNSAPDKSGLPSDRFSAERTGGSVSTLTIQRTQQEDSAVYLCASSFGRAGPRTQYFGPGTRLLVL.

The CDR3 bases are TGTGCCAGCACCTGGGGCAGCACAGATACGCAGTATTTT. Translating gives CASTWGSTDTQYF. This rearrangement joins TRBV2 to TRBJ2-3; D possibly corresponds to TRBD1 (5 bases). Trimming took 7 bases from V and 0 from J, leaving 8 bases between them. CDR3 length: 13 amino acids. The germline V gene encodes CDR1 SNHLY and CDR2 FYNNEI.

There are many counts of this clone. The chain joins TRBV4-1 to TRBJ2-7, with D possibly TRBD2 on 5 matching bases. The CDR3 runs 15 residues. The germline CDR1 and CDR2 sequences are MGHRA and YSYEKL. Deletions cut 0 bases from V and 6 bases from J, with 15 bases between. DNA of the CDR3: TGCGCCAGCAGCCAAGATCGTTGGCTAGCTGCCGAGCAGTACTTC. Translating it yields CASSQDRWLAAEQYF.

This chain links TRBV7-2 with TRBJ2-5; possibly TRBD2 for D (6 bases). The CDR3 runs 17 residues. Germline values: CDR1 SGHTA, CDR2 FQGNSA. V was pared by 0 bases and J by 7 bases, with 21 bases between. This chain's CDR3 is CASSLARGRDSGGTQYF. DNA for the CDR3: TGTGCCAGCAGCTTAGCGCGTGGGCGGGACTCCGGGGGGACCCAGTACTTC.

The V and J genes are TRBV4-3 and TRBJ1-3; TRBD1 aligns across 8 bases. The CDR3 consists of 16 residues. The ends lost 4 bases at V and 2 bases at J; junction bases unmatched: 7. Germline CDR1 reads LGHNA; CDR2 reads YSLEER. This CDR3 reads CASSPFTGGAGNTIYF. CDR3 nucleotides: TGCGCCAGCAGCCCGTTCACAGGGGGAGCTGGAAACACCATATATTTT.

The rearrangement links TRBV9 to TRBJ2-2; weak D call: TRBD2 (6 bases). The CDR3 is 13 amino acids. CDR1 and CDR2 (germline): SGDLS, YYNGEE. Trimming removed 4 bases from V and 9 bases from J, with 13 bases in between. Here the CDR3 reads CASSSFGGRELFF. In nucleotides, the CDR3 is TGTGCCAGCAGCTCTTTCGGGGGTAGGGAGCTGTTTTTT.

CDR3 amino acids: CASSKPGLAGNEQFF. The CDR3 coding sequence is TGTGCCAGCAGCAAACCGGGACTAGCGGGGAATGAGCAGTTCTTC. The gene calls are TRBV11-3 and TRBJ2-1, with 13 bases fitting TRBD2. The CDR3 is 15 residues long. V gave up 5 bases and J gave up 7 bases; unmatched junction bases: 5. The germline V gene has CDR1 SGHNT and CDR2 YENEEA. The variable domain in full, completed from reference TRBV11-3 and TRBJ2-1, reads EAGVVQSPRYKIIEKKQPVAFWCNPISGHNTLYWYLQNLGQGPELLIRYENEEAVDDSQLPKDRFSAERLKGVDSTLKIQPAELGDSAVYLCASSKPGLAGNEQFFGPGTRLTVL.

This chain links TRBV5-4 with TRBJ2-2, with 8 bases fitting TRBD2. The CDR3 sequence is 16 residues long. V lost 4 bases and J lost 4; bases outside the gene matches: 9. Per germline, CDR1 SGHNT and CDR2 YYREEE (reference sequence). In DNA, the CDR3 is TGTGCCAGCAGCCACCGGACTAGCCACCCCACCGGGGAGCTGTTTTTT. It is translated as CASSHRTSHPTGELFF.

The chain has TRBV11-2 and TRBJ2-4; 8 nucleotides agree with TRBD1. The ends lost 8 bases at V and 6 bases at J; junction bases unmatched: 9. Per the germline V gene, CDR1 is SGHAT and CDR2 is FQNNGV. The CDR3 contains 14 residues. CDR3 DNA sequence: TGTGCCAGCGGACCCTCAGGGGGCCTAAACATTCAGTACTTC. Residues: CASGPSGGLNIQYF.

V is TRBV4-3 and J is TRBJ2-2; 7 nucleotides match TRBD2. The CDR3 is 16 residues long. The V and J ends lost 1 base and 4 bases, in that order; junction bases with no gene match: 6. Germline V gives CDR1 LGHNA, CDR2 YSLEER. DNA of the CDR3: TGCGCCAGCAGCCAAGCCCAGGGCGGGGGCACCGGGGAGCTGTTTTTT. Translating gives CASSQAQGGGTGELFF.

The chain couples TRBV6-6 to TRBJ2-7; tentatively, D is TRBD1 (7 bases). Trimming shortened V by 5 bases and J by 0 bases, and 20 bases separated the two germline ends. CDR3 length equals 17 residues. Germline-derived CDR1 and CDR2 are MNHNY and SVGAGI (reference sequence). CDR3 sequence: CASSPGDSSDFSYEQYF. The CDR3, as DNA: TGTGCCAGCAGTCCGGGGGACAGCAGTGACTTCTCCTACGAGCAGTACTTC.

For the CDR3, the DNA is TGTGCCATCACAACCGGGACTAGCGGGAATGAGCAGTTCTTC. It is translated as CAITTGTSGNEQFF. This chain uses TRBV10-3 with TRBJ2-1; TRBD2 aligns across 12 bases. The CDR3 is made up of 14 amino acids. CDR1 ENHRY and CDR2 SYGVKD come from the germline V gene. Losses at the gene ends were 7 bases for V and 7 bases for J; bases not matched to a gene: 5.

V is TRBV11-3 and J is TRBJ2-1; 8 bases line up with TRBD2. Germline loops: CDR1 SGHNT, CDR2 YENEEA. CDR3 length: 16 residues. The trim removed 3 bases at V and 0 bases at J, leaving 4 bases unmatched. In nucleotides, the CDR3 is TGTGCCAGCAGCTTCACGGGAGGGAGCTCCTACAATGAGCAGTTCTTC. This gives the protein CASSFTGGSSYNEQFF.

This chain connects TRBV28 to TRBJ1-2; D gene ambiguous. The V gene lost 2 bases and the J gene lost 8 bases, with 9 bases spanning the gap. Germline CDR1 is MDHEN and CDR2 is SYDVKM. The CDR3 runs to 12 residues. The CDR3 DNA reads as TGTGCCAGCAGTTTAGGGCCCTGGGGCTACACCTTC. Translating it yields CASSLGPWGYTF.

This sequence joins TRBV30 and TRBJ2-2; D is ambiguous. The CDR3 loop spans 15 amino acids. V was shortened by 0 bases and J by 9 bases, with 17 bases between the two germline ends. In germline, CDR1 is GTSNPN, CDR2 SVGIG (reference sequence). The CDR3, as DNA: TGTGCCTGGAGTGTATCCGGAGAAGGTCGCCGGGAGCTGTTTTTT. It yields the protein CAWSVSGEGRRELFF.

This sequence joins TRBV6-5 and TRBJ1-4; D gene uncertain. Germline V gives CDR1 MNHEY, CDR2 SVGAGI. The CDR3 consists of 13 residues. V lost 6 bases and J 6 bases, leaving 11 bases between the germline ends. This chain's CDR3 is CASSLARDEKLFF. The CDR3 coding sequence is TGTGCCAGCAGCCTCGCGAGGGATGAAAAACTGTTTTTT.

The chain has TRBV6-2 or TRBV6-3 and TRBJ1-1, with 9 bases that match TRBD1. Germline assignment: CDR1 MNHEY and CDR2 SVGEGT. V shed 6 bases and J 4 bases; nucleotides not matched to a gene: 15. The CDR3 length is 17 residues. The CDR3 is CASSRGDRARLGTEAFF. The CDR3, as DNA: TGTGCCAGCAGCAGGGGGGACAGGGCGCGGTTGGGCACTGAAGCTTTCTTT.

The rearrangement joins TRBV6-5 to TRBJ1-4; 10 nucleotides match TRBD1. Trimming removed 6 bases from V and 7 bases from J; junction bases left unmatched: 5. Germline V lookup: CDR1 MNHEY, CDR2 SVGAGI. The CDR3 is made up of 14 amino acids. CDR3 sequence: CASRRTGGGEKLFF. As DNA, the CDR3 is TGTGCCAGCAGACGGACAGGGGGAGGTGAAAAACTGTTTTTT.

This chain connects TRBV10-3 to TRBJ2-2; tentative D call: TRBD2 (6 bases). Trimming pared 8 bases from V and 0 bases from J, leaving 10 bases between. Germline V lookup: CDR1 ENHRY, CDR2 SYGVKD. This CDR3 is built from 14 residues. The CDR3 protein is CAIWGGANTGELFF. The DNA for the CDR3 is TGTGCCATCTGGGGAGGAGCGAACACCGGGGAGCTGTTTTTT.